The 18 T cell receptor beta chains presented below share a single source sample, sequenced in a study of cytomegalovirus exposure and HLA in healthy donors. The data were produced by immunoSEQ multiplex PCR, yet TCRdb's version contains in-frame clones alone and is incomplete. The table lists approximately 180,000 clones, 86% of them singletons. The sequenced sample consisted of PBMCs. The receptors shown here come from a woman between 18 and 30 years old in good health and CMV-seronegative.

This chain links TRBV6-1 with TRBJ2-1; 14 bases align to TRBD2. Trimming took 7 bases from V and 10 from J; bases not matched to a gene: 6. The CDR3 is 14 residues long. Germline V gives CDR1 MNHNS, CDR2 SASEGT. CDR3 nucleotides: TGTGCCAGCAAACCGGGACTAGCGGGGGAGGAGCAGTTCTTC. This translates into CASKPGLAGEEQFF.

The rearrangement joins TRBV6-5 to TRBJ2-5, with TRBD1 matching 7 bases. The DNA matches TRBJ2-7 better at its end, which makes the J call doubtful. The CDR3 is made up of 14 amino acids. Per the germline V gene, CDR1 is MNHEY and CDR2 is SVGAGI. The CDR3 loop reads CATLQDRAPYEQYF. As DNA, the CDR3 is TGTGCCACCTTACAAGACAGGGCCCCCTACGAGCAGTACTTC.

The J gene is TRBJ2-3, the V gene TRBV9, with 7 positions matching TRBD2. This CDR3 is 17 amino acids long. V was clipped by 0 bases and J by 3 bases; unmatched bases: 10. Germline CDR1 reads SGDLS; CDR2 reads YYNGEE. As DNA, the CDR3 is TGTGCCAGCAGCGTAGGTCCCCGCGGGAGTTTTACAGATACGCAGTATTTT. The encoded protein is CASSVGPRGSFTDTQYF.

This clone was recorded at least ten times. This chain uses TRBV19 with TRBJ2-1, with TRBD2 as a possible D gene (5 bases). The germline V gene has CDR1 LNHDA and CDR2 SQIVND (reference sequence). Between the trimmed V and J ends, which lost 3 bases and 5 bases, there was a span of 8 bases. This CDR3 region has 13 residues. For the CDR3, the DNA is TGTGCCAGTAGTATGGGAGACCACAATGAGCAGTTCTTC. It specifies CASSMGDHNEQFF.

This chain connects TRBV9 to TRBJ2-3, with a tentative D call TRBD2 (6 bases). Trimming shortened V by 3 bases and J by 6 bases, and 17 bases separated the two germline ends. The CDR3 has 15 residues. CDR1 is SGDLS and CDR2 is YYNGEE in the germline V gene. Here the CDR3 reads CASSARDSFSDTQYF. The CDR3 nucleotides read TGTGCCAGCAGCGCCCGGGACTCATTCTCGGATACGCAGTATTTT.

This rearrangement joins TRBV7-9 to TRBJ2-7, with TRBD1 identical over 11 bases. Germline values: CDR1 SEHNR, CDR2 FQNEAQ (reference sequence). The CDR3 sequence is 13 residues long. Trimming took 2 bases from V and 12 from J; bases not matched to a gene: 6. CDR3 residues: CASSLPGQGVSYF. CDR3 coding DNA: TGTGCCAGCAGCTTACCGGGACAGGGGGTTTCGTACTTC. The complete variable domain, with remaining parts taken from reference TRBV7-9 and TRBJ2-7, reads DTGVSQNPRHKITKRGQNVTFRCDPISEHNRLYWYRQTLGQGPEFLTYFQNEAQLEKSRLLSDRFSAERPKGSFSTLEIQRTEQGDSAMYLCASSLPGQGVSYFGPGTRLTVT.

The V gene is TRBV15, the J gene TRBJ1-1; no definite D call. Per the germline V gene, CDR1 is LNHNV and CDR2 is YYDKDF (reference sequence). V lost 2 bases to trimming and J lost 2 bases, with 9 bases between them. CDR3 size: 14 residues. CDR3 sequence (DNA): TGTGCCACCAGCAGAACCCGGACTAACACTGAAGCTTTCTTT. This sequence encodes CATSRTRTNTEAFF.

The chain is built from TRBV5-1 and TRBJ2-3; 11 bases fit TRBD2. CDR3 length equals 20 residues. Trimming at V came to 5 bases and at J to 5 bases, leaving 22 bases not matched to a gene. CDR1 and CDR2 (germline): SGHRS, YFSETQ. CDR3 DNA sequence: TGCGCCAGCAGAGTCACTTATATCCCTAGCGGGGGGAAAGGTGGAGATACGCAGTATTTT. Translated: CASRVTYIPSGGKGGDTQYF.

This chain joins TRBV5-1 and TRBJ2-7; D may be TRBD1 (5 bases). V lost 5 bases to trimming and J lost 0 bases, with 15 bases between them. The CDR3 loop spans 15 amino acids. In germline, CDR1 is SGHRS, CDR2 YFSETQ. CDR3 DNA: TGCGCCAGCAGTATCAGGGCGCAAAGCTCCTACGAGCAGTACTTC. Its translation is CASSIRAQSSYEQYF. The whole variable domain, filled in from reference TRBV5-1 and TRBJ2-7, reads KAGVTQTPRYLIKTRGQQVTLSCSPISGHRSVSWYQQTPGQGLQFLFEYFSETQRNKGNFPGRFSGRQFSNSRSEMNVSTLELGDSALYLCASSIRAQSSYEQYFGPGTRLTVT.

In its sample, this clone was seen a few times. The chain has TRBV4-2 and TRBJ1-1; D ambiguous. V was shortened by 0 bases and J by 4 bases, with 12 bases between the two germline ends. Germline V CDR1 and CDR2: LGHNA, YNFKEQ. The CDR3 has 15 residues. The DNA of the CDR3 is TGTGCCAGCAGCCAAGATCGGGGAGGCGTCACTGAAGCTTTCTTT. This translates into CASSQDRGGVTEAFF.

J is TRBJ2-5 and V is TRBV7-9, with D unclear. This CDR3 comprises 11 residues. Germline assignment: CDR1 SEHNR and CDR2 FQNEAQ (reference sequence). V lost 3 bases, J lost 4 bases, and 3 bases lay in between. The DNA for the CDR3 is TGTGCCAGCAGCTTCGGAGAGACCCAGTACTTC. Protein product: CASSFGETQYF.

The rearrangement links TRBV5-4 to TRBJ1-1; D perhaps matches TRBD1 (6 bases). V gave up 4 bases and J gave up 11 bases, with 15 bases separating them. Germline CDR1 SGHNT, CDR2 YYREEE (reference sequence). This CDR3 has 12 amino acids. DNA of the CDR3: TGTGCCAGCAGCGCAGGACAGTTAAGGGCTTTCTTT. Its protein product is CASSAGQLRAFF.

V and J are TRBV9 and TRBJ1-2; tentative D call: TRBD1 (5 bases). The CDR3 runs 15 residues. Trimming cost V 4 bases and J 2 bases, with 15 bases left between them. Germline CDR1 is SGDLS and CDR2 is YYNGEE. CDR3 sequence: CASSIRPGGNYGYTF. The CDR3 nucleotides read TGTGCCAGCAGCATACGACCCGGGGGAAACTATGGCTACACCTTC.

The chain carries TRBV7-6 and TRBJ2-5; D is ambiguous. V gave up 1 base and J gave up 2 bases, with 14 bases separating them. The CDR3 is made up of 16 amino acids. The germline V gene encodes CDR1 SGHVS and CDR2 FNYEAQ. The CDR3 protein is CASSLVPASLQETQYF. CDR3 bases: TGTGCCAGCAGCTTAGTCCCCGCAAGCTTACAAGAGACCCAGTACTTC.

The genes are TRBV29-1 and TRBJ1-2, with TRBD1 identical over 8 bases. CDR3 length: 10 residues. The germline V gene encodes CDR1 SQVTM and CDR2 ANQGSEA. Trimming at V came to 7 bases and at J to 7 bases, leaving 2 bases not matched to a gene. CDR3: CSATGGGYTF. CDR3 DNA sequence: TGCAGCGCAACAGGGGGTGGCTACACCTTC.

The chain employs TRBV7-8 and TRBJ2-1; TRBD1 matches at 9 bases. Trimming took 1 base from V and 1 from J; bases not matched to a gene: 5. Germline V gene sequence: CDR1 SGHVS, CDR2 FQNEAQ. This CDR3 is built from 17 residues. In DNA, the CDR3 is TGTGCCAGCAGCTTAGGACGACAGGGGGATTCCTACAATGAGCAGTTCTTC. It yields the protein CASSLGRQGDSYNEQFF.

The rearrangement joins TRBV6-4 to TRBJ2-7; 12 positions agree with TRBD2. The CDR3 totals 16 residues. V dropped 5 bases and J dropped 0; count of bases not matched to a gene: 5. Germline lookup yields CDR1 MRHNA and CDR2 SNTAGT. CDR3: CASSYRTSGASYEQYF. CDR3 sequence (DNA): TGTGCCAGCAGTTATCGGACTAGCGGGGCCTCCTACGAGCAGTACTTC.

Points on this clone: Other DNA sequences in this specimen translate into the identical CDR3. The chain employs TRBV5-1 and TRBJ2-5; D is possibly TRBD1 (5 bases). The germline V gene encodes CDR1 SGHRS and CDR2 YFSETQ. V lost 1 base, J lost 2 bases, and 9 bases lay in between. The CDR3 totals 14 residues. CDR3 nucleotide sequence: TGCGCCAGCAGCTTGACAGGTGGACAAGAGACCCAGTACTTC. It is translated as CASSLTGGQETQYF.